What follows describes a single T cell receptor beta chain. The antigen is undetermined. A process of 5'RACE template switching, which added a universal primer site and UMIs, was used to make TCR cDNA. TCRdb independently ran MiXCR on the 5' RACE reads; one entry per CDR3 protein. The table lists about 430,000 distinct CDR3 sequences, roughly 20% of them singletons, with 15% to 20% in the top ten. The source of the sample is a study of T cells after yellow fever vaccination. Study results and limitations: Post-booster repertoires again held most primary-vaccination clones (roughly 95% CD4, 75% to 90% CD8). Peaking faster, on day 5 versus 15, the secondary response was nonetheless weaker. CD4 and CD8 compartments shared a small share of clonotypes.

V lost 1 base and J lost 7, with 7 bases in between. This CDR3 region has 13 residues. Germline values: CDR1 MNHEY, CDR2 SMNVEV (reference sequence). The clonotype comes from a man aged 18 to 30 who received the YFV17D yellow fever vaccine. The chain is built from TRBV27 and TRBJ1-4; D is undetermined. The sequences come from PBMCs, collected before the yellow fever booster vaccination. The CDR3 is CASSLFPGEKLFF. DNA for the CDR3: TGTGCCAGCAGTTTATTCCCAGGTGAAAAACTGTTTTTT.